This T cell receptor (beta chain) was profiled in a study of read filtering for tumor transcriptome and immune sequencing. Looking at the study overall: Whole-transcriptome libraries were prepared after DNase treatment.

Germline assignment: CDR1 MNHNS and CDR2 SASEGT. CDR3 length: 13 amino acids. Trimming took off 1 base at V and 5 bases at J, with 8 bases between the two ends. Molecular barcoded adaptors covering alpha/delta and beta/gamma chains were used on roughly 400 ng RNA. TCRdb independently ran MiXCR on the reads; one entry per CDR3 protein. There are tens of thousands of distinct CDR3 sequences in the sample; 20% to 25% occur only once, and 11% lies in the top ten. This clonotype was observed many times. The clonotype originates from a donor aged 40 or over with multiple myeloma. The chain links TRBV6-1 to TRBJ2-5; D remains unclear. Material for sequencing was a population of CD138-negative cells sorted from bone marrow. CDR3 amino acids: CASSEVGWETQYF. In DNA form, the CDR3 reads TGTGCCAGCAGTGAAGTAGGATGGGAGACCCAGTACTTC.